This is a list of T cell receptor beta chains from one sample in a study of spatial heterogeneity in lung cancer. TCRdb re-called the 5' RACE reads with MiXCR, one entry per CDR3 protein. Of around 87,000 distinct CDR3 sequences detected, 9.5% to 15% appear once; the ten largest clones hold roughly 41%. The sample in question was PBMCs, obtained at surgery. All receptors come from a male donor with early-stage non-small cell lung cancer. Each CDR3 is given with its conserved first and last residue. Fields, in order: D gene, clone size, V gene, J gene, CDR3 protein, CDR3 DNA. D genes are given only for firm matches. A clone size is listed for some rows: how often the clone was seen (once, few, many), or a class if it is expanded.

d_call: TRBD1
clone_size: NA
v_call: TRBV4-1
j_call: TRBJ1-1
cdr3_aa: CASSQRQGTEAFF
cdr3_nt: TGCGCCAGCAGCCAAAGACAGGGGACTGAAGCTTTCTTT

d_call: TRBD2
clone_size: NA
v_call: TRBV29-1
j_call: TRBJ2-7
cdr3_aa: CSARMAGEVFEQYF
cdr3_nt: TGCAGCGCTAGGATGGCGGGAGAGGTCTTCGAGCAGTACTTC

d_call: TRBD2
clone_size: many
v_call: TRBV20-1
j_call: TRBJ2-1
cdr3_aa: CSAILAASGRDPNEQFF
cdr3_nt: TGCAGTGCTATCCTGGCGGCTAGCGGGAGGGATCCAAATGAGCAGTTCTTC

d_call: TRBD1
clone_size: many
v_call: TRBV28
j_call: TRBJ2-5
cdr3_aa: CASSSSRDREVTQYF
cdr3_nt: TGTGCCAGCAGTTCGTCCCGGGACAGGGAAGTGACCCAGTACTTC

d_call: NA
clone_size: many
v_call: TRBV7-8
j_call: TRBJ1-1
cdr3_aa: CASSLGMSAGGAEAFF
cdr3_nt: TGTGCCAGCAGCTTAGGGATGTCGGCCGGGGGAGCTGAAGCTTTCTTT

d_call: TRBD2
clone_size: NA
v_call: TRBV20-1
j_call: TRBJ2-3
cdr3_aa: CSASLAGGTDTQYF
cdr3_nt: TGCAGTGCTAGCCTAGCGGGAGGAACAGATACGCAGTATTTT

d_call: NA
clone_size: few
v_call: TRBV18
j_call: TRBJ2-3
cdr3_aa: CASSPPPGSTDTQYF
cdr3_nt: TGTGCCAGCTCACCACCGCCAGGGAGCACAGATACGCAGTATTTT

d_call: TRBD2
clone_size: few
v_call: TRBV12-3/TRBV12-4
j_call: TRBJ2-2
cdr3_aa: CASRGPGLAGTGELFF
cdr3_nt: TGTGCCAGCAGGGGTCCTGGACTAGCGGGGACCGGGGAGCTGTTTTTT

d_call: TRBD1
clone_size: many
v_call: TRBV3-1
j_call: TRBJ1-3
cdr3_aa: CASSQENRGRTSRSGNTIYF
cdr3_nt: TGTGCCAGCAGCCAAGAAAACAGGGGACGCACCTCCCGCTCTGGAAACACCATATATTTT

d_call: TRBD2
clone_size: NA
v_call: TRBV18
j_call: TRBJ2-2
cdr3_aa: CASSPRTSGATGELFF
cdr3_nt: TGTGCCAGCTCACCGCGGACTAGCGGGGCCACCGGGGAGCTGTTTTTT

d_call: NA
clone_size: NA
v_call: TRBV5-6
j_call: TRBJ1-1
cdr3_aa: CASSPRQLLNTEAFF
cdr3_nt: TGTGCCAGCAGCCCACGACAGCTACTGAACACTGAAGCTTTCTTT

d_call: NA
clone_size: few
v_call: TRBV24-1
j_call: TRBJ2-5
cdr3_aa: CATSAKDRVETQYF
cdr3_nt: TGTGCCACCAGTGCTAAGGACCGGGTGGAGACCCAGTACTTC

d_call: NA
clone_size: NA
v_call: TRBV29-1
j_call: TRBJ2-1
cdr3_aa: CSGRDGTDNEQFF
cdr3_nt: TGCAGCGGACGGGACGGCACGGACAATGAGCAGTTCTTC

d_call: NA
clone_size: NA
v_call: TRBV12-3/TRBV12-4
j_call: TRBJ1-2
cdr3_aa: CASRSEDHGYTF
cdr3_nt: TGTGCCAGCAGGTCCGAAGATCATGGCTACACCTTC

d_call: TRBD1
clone_size: NA
v_call: TRBV28
j_call: TRBJ2-3
cdr3_aa: CASSNPGQGSDTQYF
cdr3_nt: TGTGCCAGCAGTAACCCGGGACAGGGTTCTGATACGCAGTATTTT